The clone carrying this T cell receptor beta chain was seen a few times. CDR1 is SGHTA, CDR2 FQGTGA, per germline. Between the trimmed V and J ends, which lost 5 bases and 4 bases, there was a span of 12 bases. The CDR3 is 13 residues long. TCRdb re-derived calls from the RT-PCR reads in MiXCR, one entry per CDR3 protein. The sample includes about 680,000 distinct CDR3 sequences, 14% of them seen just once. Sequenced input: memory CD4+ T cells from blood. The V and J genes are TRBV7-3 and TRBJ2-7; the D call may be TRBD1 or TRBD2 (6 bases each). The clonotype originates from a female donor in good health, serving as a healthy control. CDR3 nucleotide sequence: TGTGCCAGCAGCCTTGGGGGGCAGTACGAGCAGTACTTC. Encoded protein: CASSLGGQYEQYF.